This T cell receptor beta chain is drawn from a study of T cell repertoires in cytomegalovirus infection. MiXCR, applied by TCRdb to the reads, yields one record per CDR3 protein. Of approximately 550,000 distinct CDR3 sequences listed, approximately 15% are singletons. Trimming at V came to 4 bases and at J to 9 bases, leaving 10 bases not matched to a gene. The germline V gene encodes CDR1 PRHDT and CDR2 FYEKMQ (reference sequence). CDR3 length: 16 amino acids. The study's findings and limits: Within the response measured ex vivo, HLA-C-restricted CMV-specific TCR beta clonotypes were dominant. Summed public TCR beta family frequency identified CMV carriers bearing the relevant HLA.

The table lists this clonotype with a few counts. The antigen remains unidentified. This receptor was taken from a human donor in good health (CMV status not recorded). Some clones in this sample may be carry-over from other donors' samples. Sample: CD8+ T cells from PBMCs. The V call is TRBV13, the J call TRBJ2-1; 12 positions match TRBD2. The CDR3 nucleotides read TGTGCCAGCAGCTCGAGGACTAGCGGGAAAGGGGGTGAGCAGTTCTTC. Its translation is CASSSRTSGKGGEQFF. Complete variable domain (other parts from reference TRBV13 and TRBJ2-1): AAGVIQSPRHLIKEKRETATLKCYPIPRHDTVYWYQQGPGQDPQFLISFYEKMQSDKGSIPDRFSAQQFSDYHSELNMSSLELGDSALYFCASSSRTSGKGGEQFFGPGTRLTVL.